The entry below describes one T cell receptor beta chain. An end of the junction differs from the germline gene, which may be a read error. CDR3 length: 16 residues. From germline, CDR1 is MDHEN and CDR2 SYDVKM. This record comes from a study of blood T cell repertoires in COVID-19. Study background: Sample material is recorded as cDNA or gDNA derived from T cells, B-cell-depleted T cells, or PBMCs.

Libraries were prepared by immunoSEQ multiplex PCR; TCRdb keeps only in-frame clonotypes and omits some of them. The sample holds about 150,000 clones; around 84% are singletons and the top ten take about 5%. The sample comprised peripheral blood. The receptor comes from a woman aged 50 to 65 with acute or convalescent COVID-19. The chain has TRBV28 and TRBJ2-7, with TRBD2 matching over 9 bases. CDR3 protein: CASSLSAGGHTYEQYF. The CDR3 region has the DNA TGTGCCAGCAGCTTATCAGCGGGGGGACATACCTACGAGCAGTACTTC.